This T cell receptor (beta chain) is from a study of T-cell memory formation after mild COVID-19. Across the whole study: TCR clusters largely stayed donor specific.

On this clonotype itself: The antigen is unknown.

Libraries for TCRalpha and TCRbeta carried sample barcodes and unique molecular identifiers via 5'RACE. One entry per CDR3 protein results from TCRdb running MiXCR on the 5' RACE reads. The sample has around 440,000 distinct CDR3 sequences; 15% to 20% are singletons. V lost 7 bases and J lost 1, with 10 bases in between. CDR3 length: 13 residues. Germline V gene lookup returns CDR1 MNHNS and CDR2 SASEGT. Whole-study findings and limits: Some responding clones appeared in pre-infection memory, suggesting cross-reactive memory joined.

This sequence originates from an adult woman who had mild COVID-19 (a few samples of this study predate the infection). Cell type and time point are not known. What was sequenced was PBMCs or a T cell subset sorted from them (not recorded which). The chain has TRBV6-1 and TRBJ1-2; the D gene is possibly TRBD1 (5 bases). The CDR3 reads CASIRGLNYGYTF. CDR3 DNA: TGTGCCAGCATCCGGGGCCTTAACTATGGCTACACCTTC.